A single sample is the source of the 32 T cell receptor beta chains below, sequenced in a study of cytomegalovirus exposure and HLA in healthy donors. A multiplex PCR was run with 60 Vbeta primers and 13 Jbeta primers. Produced via immunoSEQ multiplex PCR; TCRdb's table is partial and in-frame only. The data show 85,000 to 120,000 clones, with roughly four fifths seen just once and around 9.6% held by the top ten. Sequenced input: PBMCs. The source is a male donor in good health and CMV-seropositive.

This rearrangement joins TRBV18 to TRBJ1-1; perhaps TRBD1 as D (6 bases). This CDR3 has 15 residues. Germline V CDR1 and CDR2: KGHSH, LQKENI. V was clipped by 3 bases and J by 5 bases, with 16 bases between them. CDR3 in amino acids: CASSPPGGGRTEAFF. The CDR3 DNA reads as TGTGCCAGCTCACCCCCGGGGGGGGGCCGAACTGAAGCTTTCTTT.

This chain joins TRBV18 and TRBJ2-7, with TRBD2 as a possible D gene (6 bases). This CDR3 comprises 14 residues. V was shortened by 3 bases and J by 2 bases, with 11 bases between the two germline ends. Germline V CDR1 and CDR2: KGHSH, LQKENI. The CDR3 sequence is CASSPGGGAYEQYF. In DNA, the CDR3 is TGTGCCAGCTCACCGGGGGGAGGAGCCTACGAGCAGTACTTC.

The J gene is TRBJ2-1, the V gene TRBV27, with 7 nucleotides matching TRBD2. This CDR3 region has 13 residues. The trim removed 6 bases at V and 13 bases at J, leaving 12 bases unmatched. Germline V gene data show CDR1 as MNHEY and CDR2 as SMNVEV (reference sequence). CDR3 sequence (DNA): TGTGCCAGCAGCCCGACAAACTCGGGGGGACAGTTCTTC. This encodes CASSPTNSGGQFF.

This clone was recorded a few times. Its ends do not fully match the called genes, so a read error is possible. The chain joins TRBV7-9 to TRBJ1-2; D unresolved. The CDR3 length is 16 residues. Per the germline V gene, CDR1 is SEHNR and CDR2 is FQNEAQ (reference sequence). The CDR3 sequence is CSSSSSSTRSIYGYTF. The CDR3 nucleotides are TGTTCCAGCAGCTCCTCCTCCACAAGAAGTATTTACGGCTACACCTTC.

The chain joins TRBV11-2 to TRBJ2-5, with 7 bases identical to TRBD1. This CDR3 region has 19 residues. The trim removed 3 bases at V and 1 base at J, leaving 17 bases unmatched. Looked up from germline, CDR1 is SGHAT and CDR2 is FQNNGV. As DNA, the CDR3 is TGTGCCAGCAGCTTCGGCTGGATGATGGGGACAGCTACCCAAGAGACCCAGTACTTC. The encoded protein is CASSFGWMMGTATQETQYF.

This chain uses TRBV6-9 with TRBJ2-7, with 10 nucleotides matching TRBD2. Looked up from germline, CDR1 is MNHGY and CDR2 is SVAAGI. V shed 3 bases and J 5 bases; nucleotides not matched to a gene: 13. The CDR3 is 17 amino acids. The CDR3 DNA reads as TGTGCCAGCAGTTACCTACCCCAGCGGGAGGGCCGCGACGAGCAGTACTTC. It encodes CASSYLPQREGRDEQYF.

This clone was seen once. This chain links TRBV5-8 with TRBJ2-3, with TRBD2 matching over 9 bases. CDR3 length equals 16 residues. The trim removed 5 bases at V and 2 bases at J, leaving 9 bases unmatched. The V gene's germline CDR1 is SGHTS and CDR2 YDEGEE. The chain's CDR3 is CASRGGTSTFTDTQYF. CDR3 sequence (DNA): TGTGCCAGCAGGGGGGGGACTAGCACCTTCACAGATACGCAGTATTTT.

The chain recombines TRBV4-1 with TRBJ1-1; a weak D match, TRBD1 (5 bases). Trimming took off 5 bases at V and 0 bases at J, with 13 bases between the two ends. CDR1 MGHRA and CDR2 YSYEKL come from the germline V gene. CDR3 length: 15 residues. The CDR3 here is CASSFAGGMNTEAFF. Here the CDR3 DNA reads TGCGCCAGCAGCTTCGCCGGGGGGATGAACACTGAAGCTTTCTTT.

The table lists this clone with a count of one. The chain combines TRBV25-1 with TRBJ1-5; D is uncertain. Trimming shortened V by 7 bases and J by 5 bases, and 6 bases separated the two germline ends. There are 11 residues in the CDR3. Germline CDR1 reads MGHDK; CDR2 reads SYGVNS. CDR3 amino acids: CASIRHQPQHF. CDR3 nucleotide sequence: TGTGCCAGCATCCGTCATCAGCCCCAGCATTTT. The full variable domain, rest sourced from reference TRBV25-1 and TRBJ1-5, is EADIYQTPRYLVIGTGKKITLECSQTMGHDKMYWYQQDPGMELHLIHYSYGVNSTEKGDLSSESTVSRIRTEHFPLTLESARPSHTSQYLCASIRHQPQHFGDGTRLSIL.

The chain links TRBV27 to TRBJ2-5; D is unclear. Germline V CDR1 and CDR2: MNHEY, SMNVEV (reference sequence). The CDR3 loop spans 14 amino acids. The V end was cut by 5 bases, the J end by 6 bases, with 16 bases between. The CDR3 region has the DNA TGTGCCAGCAGTCCCCTGGGCGAGCCAAAGACCCAGTACTTC. Protein product: CASSPLGEPKTQYF.

The count of this clone is one. V gene TRBV18 combines with J gene TRBJ1-1, with TRBD1 matching 8 bases. Trimming at V came to 6 bases and at J to 6 bases, leaving 6 bases not matched to a gene. The germline gives CDR1 KGHSH, CDR2 LQKENI. The CDR3 covers 13 residues. The CDR3 region has the DNA TGTGCCAGCTCGCAAGGACAGGGAGCTGAAGCTTTCTTT. Its translation: CASSQGQGAEAFF.

The chain has TRBV6-6 and TRBJ2-3; a weak D match, TRBD2 (5 bases). The CDR3 spans 14 residues. Germline-derived CDR1 and CDR2 are MNHNY and SVGAGI (reference sequence). The germline V and J ends were trimmed by 0 bases and 8 bases, with 12 bases remaining between them. CDR3 nucleotide sequence: TGTGCCAGCAGTTACTCTTCCAGCCGGGGTACGCAGTATTTT. The encoded protein is CASSYSSSRGTQYF.

The chain employs TRBV29-1 and TRBJ2-2; TRBD2 matches at 15 bases. Per the germline V gene, CDR1 is SQVTM and CDR2 is ANQGSEA. J lost 5 bases, V lost 6 bases, and 10 bases had no gene match. This CDR3 contains 17 residues. CDR3 sequence (DNA): TGCAGCGTCGGCGCGGGACTAGCGGGAGGACGAACCGGGGAGCTGTTTTTT. It codes for CSVGAGLAGGRTGELFF.

J is TRBJ2-5 and V is TRBV4-3; D might be TRBD1 (6 bases). The ends were cut back, 11 bases at V and 1 base at J, with 17 bases in the middle. This CDR3 has 14 residues. Germline values: CDR1 LGHNA, CDR2 YSLEER. The CDR3 DNA is TGCGCCGCAGGGGACGGTGAACTCCAAGAGACCCAGTACTTC. As protein: CAAGDGELQETQYF.

CDR3 bases: TGTGCCAGCAGCCCCCACCGGACAGGGATGGATGAAAAACTGTTTTTT. Residues: CASSPHRTGMDEKLFF. The J gene is TRBJ1-4, the V gene TRBV7-6; 8 bases fit TRBD1. Germline-derived CDR1 and CDR2 are SGHVS and FNYEAQ. This CDR3 contains 16 residues. V was clipped by 5 bases and J by 6 bases; unmatched bases: 11.

This rearrangement joins TRBV27 to TRBJ2-5; D uncertain. The J call could be wrong; TRBJ2-7 is a better fit for the DNA end. CDR1 MNHEY and CDR2 SMNVEV come from the germline V gene (reference sequence). This CDR3 comprises 11 residues. The CDR3 DNA is TGTGCCAGCGGTCTCTCCTACGAGCAGTACTTC. Encoded protein: CASGLSYEQYF.

This chain joins TRBV7-8 and TRBJ1-3; D possibly corresponds to TRBD1 (6 bases). Germline loops: CDR1 SGHVS, CDR2 FQNEAQ. V was cut by 6 bases and J by 4 bases, with 10 bases left in between. The CDR3 runs 13 residues. The CDR3 DNA sequence: TGTGCCAGCAGATGGGACACAGGAAACACCATATATTTT. Translating gives CASRWDTGNTIYF.

The V call is TRBV4-2, the J call TRBJ2-5, with TRBD2 matching 8 bases. The J call may be wrong; the DNA end is better matched by TRBJ2-7. The CDR3 contains 17 residues. Germline-derived CDR1 and CDR2 are LGHNA and YNFKEQ. The CDR3 loop reads CASSQDPSGRPSYEQYF. Written as DNA, the CDR3 is TGTGCCAGCAGCCAAGATCCTAGCGGGCGCCCCTCCTACGAGCAGTACTTC.

Remarks on this clone: Mismatch with germline at one junction end may stem from a read error. The rearrangement joins TRBV2 to TRBJ2-7, with a tentative D call TRBD1 (5 bases). CDR3 length equals 11 residues. The germline V gene encodes CDR1 SNHLY and CDR2 FYNNEI. CDR3 amino acids: CASSVHGAANF. DNA for the CDR3: TGTGCCAGCAGTGTTCATGGGGCAGCCAACTTC. Filled out from reference TRBV2 and TRBJ2-7, the complete variable domain reads EPEVTQTPSHQVTQMGQEVILRCVPISNHLYFYWYRQILGQKVEFLVSFYNNEISEKSEIFDDQFSVERPDGSNFTLKIRSTKLEDSAMYFCASSVHGAANFGPGTRLTVT.

The V call is TRBV7-3, the J call TRBJ2-7; 11 bases are shared with TRBD2. CDR3 length equals 15 residues. Germline assignment: CDR1 SGHTA and CDR2 FQGTGA. After removal of 5 bases from V and 5 bases from J, the junction contained 8 bases not matched to a gene. CDR3 sequence: CASSPTSGTAHEQYF. In nucleotides, the CDR3 is TGTGCCAGCAGCCCGACTAGCGGGACGGCCCACGAGCAGTACTTC.

This sequence joins TRBV25-1 and TRBJ2-7; 7 positions match TRBD1. Germline V lookup: CDR1 MGHDK, CDR2 SYGVNS. Trimming cost V 1 base and J 4 bases; bases outside gene matches: 13. The CDR3 length is 17 residues. CDR3 sequence reads: CASSESRLAGGFYEQYF. Written as DNA, the CDR3 is TGTGCCAGCAGTGAATCCCGGTTGGCAGGGGGTTTTTACGAGCAGTACTTC.

The chain combines TRBV7-2 with TRBJ1-1, with D possibly TRBD1 on 5 matching bases. The CDR3 has 14 amino acids. Germline V lookup: CDR1 SGHTA, CDR2 FQGNSA. Between the trimmed V and J ends, which lost 5 bases and 6 bases, there was a span of 16 bases. The CDR3 DNA follows: TGTGCCAGCAGCATTTCCAGGGAGGACCCTGAAGCTTTCTTT. Translation: CASSISREDPEAFF.

CDR3 region: CASSSGRRGPTGELFF. The CDR3 DNA reads TGTGCCAGTAGTTCGGGGAGGCGCGGTCCCACCGGGGAGCTGTTTTTT. V is TRBV19 and J is TRBJ2-2; possible D gene TRBD2, 6 bases. Germline lookup yields CDR1 LNHDA and CDR2 SQIVND (reference sequence). This CDR3 has 16 residues. Trimming left V 5 bases short and J 4 bases short, with 17 bases between.

This clone came up many times. V usage is TRBV13 and J usage is TRBJ1-1; D is ambiguous. The CDR3 consists of 14 residues. Germline CDR1 PRHDT, CDR2 FYEKMQ (reference sequence). Trimming cost V 0 bases and J 4 bases, with 9 bases left between them. CDR3: CASSLGEGSTEAFF. As DNA, the CDR3 is TGTGCCAGCAGCTTAGGTGAGGGAAGCACTGAAGCTTTCTTT.

This chain connects TRBV7-9 to TRBJ2-1, with 10 bases aligning to TRBD1. Germline V gives CDR1 SEHNR, CDR2 FQNEAQ (reference sequence). With 4 bases clipped from V and 8 bases from J, the junction kept 5 bases outside the gene matches. The CDR3 runs to 14 residues. CDR3 in DNA: TGTGCCAGCAGCTCCTGGGACAGGGGACATGAGCAGTTCTTC. It translates to CASSSWDRGHEQFF.

The V and J genes are TRBV5-6 and TRBJ2-2, with D tentatively TRBD2 (5 bases). The CDR3 runs 15 residues. V was cut by 7 bases and J by 3 bases, with 16 bases left in between. CDR1 and CDR2 (germline): SGHDT, YYEEEE. The CDR3 loop reads CASSYQGRDTGELFF. CDR3 DNA sequence: TGTGCCAGCTCCTACCAAGGGCGGGACACCGGGGAGCTGTTTTTT.

This chain links TRBV10-3 with TRBJ2-1, with TRBD2 matching 12 bases. The V segment lost 0 bases and the J segment 7 bases; nucleotides outside the gene matches: 4. This CDR3 has 16 amino acids. The germline CDR1 and CDR2 sequences are ENHRY and SYGVKD. CDR3 in DNA: TGTGCCATCAGTGAGTCCCTAGCGGGAGGGAGGAATGAGCAGTTCTTC. Amino acids: CAISESLAGGRNEQFF.

This clone was observed a handful of times. The chain joins TRBV7-3 to TRBJ2-6, with 9 bases identical to TRBD1. J was trimmed by 4 bases and V by 1 base; bases with no gene match: 5. Per germline, CDR1 SGHTA and CDR2 FQGTGA. CDR3 length: 17 residues. The DNA of the CDR3 is TGTGCCAGCAGCTTAATAGGGACAGGGTACGGGGCCAACGTCCTGACTTTC. As protein: CASSLIGTGYGANVLTF.

The sample holds a few counts of this clone. The V gene is TRBV5-1, the J gene TRBJ2-5; TRBD2 matches 16 bases. The CDR3 extends over 16 amino acids. The trim removed 5 bases at V and 3 bases at J, leaving 4 bases unmatched. Germline V gene lookup returns CDR1 SGHRS and CDR2 YFSETQ. DNA of the CDR3: TGCGCCAGCAGAAGAGGGACTAGCGGGAGGGAAGAGACCCAGTACTTC. This encodes CASRRGTSGREETQYF.

This clone showed up just a few times. CDR3: CAISDGQGRSGYTF. The CDR3 DNA sequence: TGTGCCATCAGTGACGGACAGGGGAGAAGTGGCTACACCTTC. The rearrangement links TRBV10-3 to TRBJ1-2; 9 bases map to TRBD1. The CDR3 has 14 amino acids. The germline CDR1 and CDR2 sequences are ENHRY and SYGVKD. Trimming at V came to 3 bases and at J to 7 bases, leaving 6 bases not matched to a gene.

This chain uses TRBV4-1 with TRBJ2-1, with TRBD2 matching 11 bases. The ends lost 4 bases at V and 1 base at J; junction bases unmatched: 18. Germline CDR1 and CDR2: MGHRA and YSYEKL. The CDR3 covers 21 residues. The CDR3 bases are TGCGCCAGCAGCCGACCTCCGGGGGAACTAGCGGGAGAAGGGTCCTACAATGAGCAGTTCTTC. Translating it yields CASSRPPGELAGEGSYNEQFF.

This rearrangement joins TRBV7-6 to TRBJ1-1; no clear D gene. The CDR3 consists of 13 residues. Trimming took 2 bases from V and 1 from J, leaving 5 bases between them. Germline values: CDR1 SGHVS, CDR2 FNYEAQ. The CDR3 loop is CASSLRGNTEAFF. CDR3 bases: TGTGCCAGCAGCTTAAGAGGGAACACTGAAGCTTTCTTT. The variable domain in full, with the rest retrieved from reference TRBV7-6 and TRBJ1-1, is GAGVSQSPRYKVTKRGQDVALRCDPISGHVSLYWYRQALGQGPEFLTYFNYEAQQDKSGLPNDRFSAERPEGSISTLTIQRTEQRDSAMYRCASSLRGNTEAFFGQGTRLTVV.